Here is one TCR beta chain with its context. Its antigen is unknown. This sample is drawn from a study of T cell responses to AZD1222 COVID-19 vaccine. Background on the study: Pooled in the analysis were second doses at about 4 or about 12 weeks.

Study-level findings and limits: Across the whole spike, CD4 TCRs peaked at regions 160-218 and 743-854. The breadth and depth of Spike-specific TCRs increased once two AZD1222 doses had been given. A mostly white British donor set with more females was recruited, and clonal diversity was possibly underestimated.

Germline V gene data show CDR1 as MDHEN and CDR2 as SYDVKM. V was pared by 5 bases and J by 4 bases, with 14 bases between. The CDR3 contains 14 residues. Profiled with immunoSEQ multiplex PCR; TCRdb holds only in-frame clones, not every one. The data hold around 180,000 clones, with almost 90% observed a single time. The chain uses TRBV28 and TRBJ1-1, with D perhaps TRBD1 (6 bases). The sequencing here drew on peripheral blood, taken on day 0 of AZD1222 vaccination. This TCR was recovered from an adult in good health. The CDR3 DNA sequence: TGTGCCAGCAGTCAATTCAGGGGTGGCACTGAAGCTTTCTTT. Translated, it gives CASSQFRGGTEAFF.